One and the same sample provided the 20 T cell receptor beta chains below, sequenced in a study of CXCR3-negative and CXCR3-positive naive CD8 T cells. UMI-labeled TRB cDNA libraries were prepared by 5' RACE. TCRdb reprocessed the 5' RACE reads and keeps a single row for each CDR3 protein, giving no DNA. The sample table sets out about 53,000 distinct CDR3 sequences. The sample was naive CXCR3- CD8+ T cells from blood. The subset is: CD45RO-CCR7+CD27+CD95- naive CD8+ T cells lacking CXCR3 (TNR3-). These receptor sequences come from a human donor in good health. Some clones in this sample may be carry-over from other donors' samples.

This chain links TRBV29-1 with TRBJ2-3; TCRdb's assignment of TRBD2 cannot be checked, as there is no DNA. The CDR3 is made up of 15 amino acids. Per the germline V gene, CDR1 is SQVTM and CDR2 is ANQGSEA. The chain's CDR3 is CSATHSGLAGFTQYF.

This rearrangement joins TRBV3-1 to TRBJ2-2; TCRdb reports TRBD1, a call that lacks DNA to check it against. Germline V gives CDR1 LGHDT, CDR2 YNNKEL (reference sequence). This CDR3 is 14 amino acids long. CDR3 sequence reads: CASSQLQGTGELFF. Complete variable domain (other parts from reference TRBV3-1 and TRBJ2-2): DTAVSQTPKYLVTQMGNDKSIKCEQNLGHDTMYWYKQDSKKFLKIMFSYNNKELIINETVPNRFSPKSPDKAHLNLHINSLELGDSAVYFCASSQLQGTGELFFGEGSRLTVL.

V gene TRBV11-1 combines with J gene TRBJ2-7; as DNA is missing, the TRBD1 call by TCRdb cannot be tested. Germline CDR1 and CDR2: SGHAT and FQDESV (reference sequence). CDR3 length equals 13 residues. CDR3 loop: CASSRDSSYEQYF. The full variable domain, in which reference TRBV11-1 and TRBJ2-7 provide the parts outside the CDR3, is EAEVAQSPRYKITEKSQAVAFWCDPISGHATLYWYRQILGQGPELLVQFQDESVVDDSQLPKDRFSAERLKGVDSTLKIQPAELGDSAMYLCASSRDSSYEQYFGPGTRLTVT.

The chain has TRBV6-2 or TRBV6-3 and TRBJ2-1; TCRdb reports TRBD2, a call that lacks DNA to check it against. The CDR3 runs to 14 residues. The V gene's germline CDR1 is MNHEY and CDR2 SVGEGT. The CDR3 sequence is CAISGTSGSDEQFF.

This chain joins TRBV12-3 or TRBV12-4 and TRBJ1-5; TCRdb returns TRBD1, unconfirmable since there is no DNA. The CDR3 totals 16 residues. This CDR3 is CASSSTTDRLNQPQHF.

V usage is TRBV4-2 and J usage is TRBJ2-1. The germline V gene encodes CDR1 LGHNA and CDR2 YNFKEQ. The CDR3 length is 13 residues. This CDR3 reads CASSLWVVNEQFF.

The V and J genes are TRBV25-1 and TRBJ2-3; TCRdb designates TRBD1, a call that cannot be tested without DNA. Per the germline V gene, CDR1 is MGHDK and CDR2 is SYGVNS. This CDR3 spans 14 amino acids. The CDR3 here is CASSAKQGVDTQYF.

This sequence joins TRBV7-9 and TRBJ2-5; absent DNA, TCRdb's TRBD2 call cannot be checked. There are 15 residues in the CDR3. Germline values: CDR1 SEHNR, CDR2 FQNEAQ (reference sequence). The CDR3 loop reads CASSLDPSGAWTQYF.

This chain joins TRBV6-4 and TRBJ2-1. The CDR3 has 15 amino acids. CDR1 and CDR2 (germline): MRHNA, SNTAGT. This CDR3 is CASSLQTNPYNEQFF.

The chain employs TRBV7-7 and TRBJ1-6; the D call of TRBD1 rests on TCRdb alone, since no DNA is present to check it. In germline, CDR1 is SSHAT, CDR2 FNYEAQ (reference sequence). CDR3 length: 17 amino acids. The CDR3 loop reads CASSLLKRPGDNSPLHF.

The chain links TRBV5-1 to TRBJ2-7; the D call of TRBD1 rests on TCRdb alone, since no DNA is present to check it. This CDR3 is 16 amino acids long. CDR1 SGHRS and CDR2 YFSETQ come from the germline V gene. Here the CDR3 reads CASSLESGASSYEQYF.

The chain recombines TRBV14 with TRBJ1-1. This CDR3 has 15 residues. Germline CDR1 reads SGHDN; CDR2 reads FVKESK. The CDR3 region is CASSHSGSMNTEAFF.

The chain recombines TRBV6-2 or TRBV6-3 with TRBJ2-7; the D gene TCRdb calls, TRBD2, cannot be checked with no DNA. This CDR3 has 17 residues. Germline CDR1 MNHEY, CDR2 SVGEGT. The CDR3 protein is CASRPSEIAGVSYEQYF.

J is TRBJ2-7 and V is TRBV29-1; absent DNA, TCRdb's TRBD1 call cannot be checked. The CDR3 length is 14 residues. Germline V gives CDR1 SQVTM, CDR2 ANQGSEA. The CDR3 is CSITGTGLSYEQYF.

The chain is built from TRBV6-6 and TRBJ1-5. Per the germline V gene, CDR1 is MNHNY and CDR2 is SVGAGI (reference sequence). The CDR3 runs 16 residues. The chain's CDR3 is CASSYSGSAGGQPQHF.

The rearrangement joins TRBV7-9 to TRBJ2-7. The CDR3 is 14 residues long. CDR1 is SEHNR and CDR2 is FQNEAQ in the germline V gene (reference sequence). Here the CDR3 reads CASSGYRSSYGQYF.

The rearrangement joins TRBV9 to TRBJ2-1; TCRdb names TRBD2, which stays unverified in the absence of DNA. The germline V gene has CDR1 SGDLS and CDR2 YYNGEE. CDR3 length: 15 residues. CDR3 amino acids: CASSVVGLAWNEQFF.

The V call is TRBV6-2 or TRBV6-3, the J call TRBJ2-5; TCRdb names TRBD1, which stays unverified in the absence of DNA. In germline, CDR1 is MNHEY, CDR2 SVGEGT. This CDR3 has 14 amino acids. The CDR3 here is CASTPRQGARTQYF.

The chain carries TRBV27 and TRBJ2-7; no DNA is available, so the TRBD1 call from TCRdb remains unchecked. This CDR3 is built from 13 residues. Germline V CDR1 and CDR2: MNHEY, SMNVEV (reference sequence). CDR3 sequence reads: CASGTGGFDEQYF.

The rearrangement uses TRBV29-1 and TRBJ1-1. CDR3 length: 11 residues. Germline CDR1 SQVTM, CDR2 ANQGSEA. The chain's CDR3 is CSALYNTEAFF.